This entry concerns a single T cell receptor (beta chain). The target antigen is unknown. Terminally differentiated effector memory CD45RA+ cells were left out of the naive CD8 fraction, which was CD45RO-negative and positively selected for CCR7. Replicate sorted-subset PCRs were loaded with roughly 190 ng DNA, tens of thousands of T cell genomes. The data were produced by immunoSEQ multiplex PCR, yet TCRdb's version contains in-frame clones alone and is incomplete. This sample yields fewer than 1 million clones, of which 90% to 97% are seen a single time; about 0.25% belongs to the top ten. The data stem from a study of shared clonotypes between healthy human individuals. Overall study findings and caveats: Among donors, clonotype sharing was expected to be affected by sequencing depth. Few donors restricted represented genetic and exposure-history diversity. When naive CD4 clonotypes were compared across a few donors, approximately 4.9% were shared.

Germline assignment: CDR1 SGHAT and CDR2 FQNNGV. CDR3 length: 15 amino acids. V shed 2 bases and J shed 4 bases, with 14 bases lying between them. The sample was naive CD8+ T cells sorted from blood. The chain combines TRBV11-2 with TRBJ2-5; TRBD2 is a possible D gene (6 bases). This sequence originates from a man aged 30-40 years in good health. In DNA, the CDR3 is TGTGCCAGCAGCTTATACCGGCTGGAGGGAGAGACCCAGTACTTC. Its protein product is CASSLYRLEGETQYF.